This entry is about one T cell receptor (beta chain). What it recognizes is unknown. The data originate from a study of shared clonotypes between healthy human individuals. Study conclusions and caveats: The sole specimen, blood, was sampled, and tissue repertoires likely differ. Generation probability values for non-shared clonotypes were lower than those for clonotypes shared by all four donors. As a rule, naive subsets had a larger estimated richness than memory subsets.

The V end lost 4 bases, the J end lost 0 bases, and 13 bases lay between the germline ends. The V gene's germline CDR1 is SGDLS and CDR2 YYNGEE. CDR3 size: 16 residues. Every subset's genomic DNA went evenly onto several immunoSEQ plates. The table came from immunoSEQ multiplex PCR; TCRdb's copy has only in-frame clones and leaves some out. The top ten clones hold over 0.8% of a sample with some 1.1 million clones, 60% to 80% of them seen once. The sequencing input was memory CD4+ T cells from PBMCs. Subset: CD45RA-negative fraction. The receptor was isolated from a man between 18 and 35 years old in good health. Some clones in this sample may be carry-over from other donors' samples. J is TRBJ2-2 and V is TRBV9; tentatively, D is TRBD1 (6 bases). The CDR3 here is CASSTTGQPNTGELFF. CDR3 nucleotide sequence: TGTGCCAGCAGCACAACGGGACAACCGAACACCGGGGAGCTGTTTTTT.